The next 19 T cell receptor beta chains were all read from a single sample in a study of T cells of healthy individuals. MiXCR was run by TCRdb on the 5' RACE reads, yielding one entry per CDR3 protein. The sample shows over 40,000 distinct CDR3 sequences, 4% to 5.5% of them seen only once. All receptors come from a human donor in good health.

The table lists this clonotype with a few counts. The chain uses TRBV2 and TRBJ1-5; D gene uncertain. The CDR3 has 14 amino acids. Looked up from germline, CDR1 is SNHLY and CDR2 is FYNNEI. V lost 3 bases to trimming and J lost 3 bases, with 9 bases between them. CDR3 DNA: TGTGCCAGCAGTGACAGGACCGACAATCAGCCCCAGCATTTT. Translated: CASSDRTDNQPQHF.

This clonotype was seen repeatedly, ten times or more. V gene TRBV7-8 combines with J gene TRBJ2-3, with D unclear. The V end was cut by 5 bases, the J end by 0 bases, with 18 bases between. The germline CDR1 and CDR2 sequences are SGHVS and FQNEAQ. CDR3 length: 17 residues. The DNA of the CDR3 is TGTGCCAGCAGCGGAAAAAGGGCGAGGCCTAGCACAGATACGCAGTATTTT. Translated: CASSGKRARPSTDTQYF.

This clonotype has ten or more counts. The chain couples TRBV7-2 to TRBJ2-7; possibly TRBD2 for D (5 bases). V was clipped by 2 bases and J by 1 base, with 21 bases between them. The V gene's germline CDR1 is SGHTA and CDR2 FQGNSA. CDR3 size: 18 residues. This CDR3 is CASSLWPRSLRGSYEQYF. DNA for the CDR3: TGTGCCAGCAGCTTATGGCCCAGGTCCCTCCGGGGATCCTACGAGCAGTACTTC.

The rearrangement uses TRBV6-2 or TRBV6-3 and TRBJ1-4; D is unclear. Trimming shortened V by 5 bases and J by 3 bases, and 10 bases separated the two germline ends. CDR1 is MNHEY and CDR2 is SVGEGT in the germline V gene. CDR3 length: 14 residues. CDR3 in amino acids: CASSIHRSNEKLFF. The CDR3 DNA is TGTGCCAGCAGTATACACCGTTCTAATGAAAAACTGTTTTTT.

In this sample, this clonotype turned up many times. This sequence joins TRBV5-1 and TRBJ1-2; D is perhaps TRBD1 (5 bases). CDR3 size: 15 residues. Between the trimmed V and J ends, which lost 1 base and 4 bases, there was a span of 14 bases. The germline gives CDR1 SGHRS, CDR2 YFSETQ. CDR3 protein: CASSLQPGGSYGYTF. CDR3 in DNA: TGCGCCAGCAGCTTGCAACCGGGGGGGAGCTATGGCTACACCTTC. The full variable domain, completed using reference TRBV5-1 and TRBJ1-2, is KAGVTQTPRYLIKTRGQQVTLSCSPISGHRSVSWYQQTPGQGLQFLFEYFSETQRNKGNFPGRFSGRQFSNSRSEMNVSTLELGDSALYLCASSLQPGGSYGYTFGSGTRLTVV.

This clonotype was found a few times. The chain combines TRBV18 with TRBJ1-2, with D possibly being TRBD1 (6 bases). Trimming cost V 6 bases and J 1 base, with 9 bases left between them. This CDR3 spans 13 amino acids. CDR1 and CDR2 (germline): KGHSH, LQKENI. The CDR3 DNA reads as TGTGCCAGCTCGGGACAATTTAACTATGGCTACACCTTC. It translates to CASSGQFNYGYTF.

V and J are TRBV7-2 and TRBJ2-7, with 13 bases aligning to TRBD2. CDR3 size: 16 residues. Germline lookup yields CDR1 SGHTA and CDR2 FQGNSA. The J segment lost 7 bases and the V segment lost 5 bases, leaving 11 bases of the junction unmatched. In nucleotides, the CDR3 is TGTGCCAGCAGCCACCCTACTAGCGGGAGGGGAAGGGAGCAGTACTTC. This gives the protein CASSHPTSGRGREQYF.

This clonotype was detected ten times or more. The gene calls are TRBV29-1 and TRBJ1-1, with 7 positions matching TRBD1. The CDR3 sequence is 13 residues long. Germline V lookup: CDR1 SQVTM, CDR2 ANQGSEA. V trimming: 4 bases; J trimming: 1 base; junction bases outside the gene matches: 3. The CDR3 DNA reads TGCAGCGTTGGACAGGGAGGGAACACTGAAGCTTTCTTT. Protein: CSVGQGGNTEAFF.

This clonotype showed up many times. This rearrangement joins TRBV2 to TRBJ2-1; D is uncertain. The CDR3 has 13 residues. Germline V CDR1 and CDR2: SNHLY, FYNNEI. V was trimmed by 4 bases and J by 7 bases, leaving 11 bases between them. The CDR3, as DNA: TGTGCCAGCAGTGGGGTTGGCGGAAATGAGCAGTTCTTC. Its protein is CASSGVGGNEQFF.

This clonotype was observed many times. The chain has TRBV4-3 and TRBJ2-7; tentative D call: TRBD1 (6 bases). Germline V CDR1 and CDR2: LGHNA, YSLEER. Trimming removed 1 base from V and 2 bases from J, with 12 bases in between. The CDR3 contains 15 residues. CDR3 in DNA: TGCGCCAGCAGCCAAGCCGCCGGGACAACCTACGAGCAGTACTTC. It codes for CASSQAAGTTYEQYF.

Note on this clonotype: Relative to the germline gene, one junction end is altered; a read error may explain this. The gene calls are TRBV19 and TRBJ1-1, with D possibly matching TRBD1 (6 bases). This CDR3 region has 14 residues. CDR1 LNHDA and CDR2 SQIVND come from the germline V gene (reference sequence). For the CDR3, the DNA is TGTGCCAGTAGTGTAGACAGGACAAACACTGAAGCTTTCTTT. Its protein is CASSVDRTNTEAFF.

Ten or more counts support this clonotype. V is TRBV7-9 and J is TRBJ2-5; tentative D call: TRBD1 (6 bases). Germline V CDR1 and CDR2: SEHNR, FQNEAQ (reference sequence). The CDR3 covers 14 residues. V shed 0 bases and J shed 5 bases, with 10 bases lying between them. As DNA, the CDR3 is TGTGCCAGCAGCTTAGCGGGGGCAGCGGAGACCCAGTACTTC. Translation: CASSLAGAAETQYF.

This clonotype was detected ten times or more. The CDR3 here is CASKGLPADTEAFF. The CDR3 region has the DNA TGCGCCAGCAAGGGACTGCCGGCCGACACTGAAGCTTTCTTT. The chain uses TRBV5-1 and TRBJ1-1; D is possibly TRBD1 (5 bases). This CDR3 is built from 14 residues. Trimming removed 6 bases at V and 3 bases at J, with 15 bases between. Germline V gene lookup returns CDR1 SGHRS and CDR2 YFSETQ.

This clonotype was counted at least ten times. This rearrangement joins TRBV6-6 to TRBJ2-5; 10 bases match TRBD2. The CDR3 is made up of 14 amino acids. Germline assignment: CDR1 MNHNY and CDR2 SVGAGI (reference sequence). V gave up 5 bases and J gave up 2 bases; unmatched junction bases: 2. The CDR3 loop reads CASSRAGGQETQYF. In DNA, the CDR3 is TGTGCCAGCAGTCGAGCGGGGGGGCAAGAGACCCAGTACTTC.

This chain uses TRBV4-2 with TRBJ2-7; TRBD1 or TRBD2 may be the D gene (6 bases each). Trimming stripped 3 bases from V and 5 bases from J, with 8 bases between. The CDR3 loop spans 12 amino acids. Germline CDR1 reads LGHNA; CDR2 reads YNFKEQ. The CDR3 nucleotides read TGTGCCAGCAGCCACGGGGGCGACGAGCAGTACTTC. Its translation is CASSHGGDEQYF.

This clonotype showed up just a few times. The CDR3: CASSPMLGGAIITGELFF. In nucleotides, the CDR3 is TGTGCCAGCAGCCCCATGCTTGGCGGAGCTATAATCACCGGGGAGCTGTTTTTT. The chain uses TRBV11-3 and TRBJ2-2; D is undetermined. The V end was cut by 5 bases, the J end by 4 bases, with 23 bases between. Germline V CDR1 and CDR2: SGHNT, YENEEA. The CDR3 spans 18 residues.

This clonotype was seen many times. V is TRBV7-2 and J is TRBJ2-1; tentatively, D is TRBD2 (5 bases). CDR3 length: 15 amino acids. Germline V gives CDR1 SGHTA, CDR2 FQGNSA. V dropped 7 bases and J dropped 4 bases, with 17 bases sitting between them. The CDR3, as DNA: TGTGCCAGCACCTTCACGGGGTGGGGATACAATGAGCAGTTCTTC. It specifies CASTFTGWGYNEQFF.

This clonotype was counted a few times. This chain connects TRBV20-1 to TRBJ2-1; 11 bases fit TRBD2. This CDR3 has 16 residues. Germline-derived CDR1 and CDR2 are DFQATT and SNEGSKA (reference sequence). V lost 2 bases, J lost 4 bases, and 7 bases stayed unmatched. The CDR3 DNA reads TGCAGTGCTAGATCGACTAGCGGGGTTCGGTACAATGAGCAGTTCTTC. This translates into CSARSTSGVRYNEQFF.

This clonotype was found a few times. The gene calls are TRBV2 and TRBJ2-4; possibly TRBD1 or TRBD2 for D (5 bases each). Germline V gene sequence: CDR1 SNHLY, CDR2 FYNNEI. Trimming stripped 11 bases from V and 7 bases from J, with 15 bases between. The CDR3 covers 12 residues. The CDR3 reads CAGGPGTNIQYF. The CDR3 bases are TGTGCCGGAGGTCCAGGGACGAACATTCAGTACTTC.